Listed below are T cell receptor beta chains from one sample, sequenced in a study of blood T cell repertoires in COVID-19. The table came from immunoSEQ multiplex PCR; TCRdb's copy has only in-frame clones and leaves some out. The repertoire holds 130,000 to 150,000 clones, with 70% to 90% as singletons. The sequencing input was peripheral blood. These receptors all stem from a human donor with acute or convalescent COVID-19. The donor label of this sample is uncertain. Both conserved end residues are part of each CDR3. Fields, in order: D gene, clone size, V gene, J gene, CDR3 DNA, CDR3 protein. The D gene is left open where the match is weak. Clone size is stated in some rows and not others, as once, few, many or a class when expanded.

.	.	TRBV6-5	TRBJ2-6	TGTGCCACCGAGTCTGGGGCCAACGTCCTGACTTTC	CATESGANVLTF
TRBD1	.	TRBV19	TRBJ1-5	TGTGCCAGTAGTACTCAGGGGGCAGTCAATCAGCCCCAGCATTTT	CASSTQGAVNQPQHF
TRBD1	.	TRBV7-8	TRBJ1-1	TGTGCCAGCAGCTTGTCGAACAGGGGGCAAACTGAAGCTTTCTTT	CASSLSNRGQTEAFF
TRBD1	.	TRBV28	TRBJ1-1	TGTGCCAGCAGTTTATCATTCCGGGACAGAATATTGAACACTGAAGCTTTCTTT	CASSLSFRDRILNTEAFF
.	.	TRBV19	TRBJ1-2	TGTGCCAGTAACCCGACAGGCTCTAACTATGGCTACACCTTC	CASNPTGSNYGYTF
.	.	TRBV19	TRBJ2-2	TGTGCCAGTAGTATAGAGGACAGTGGGGAGCTGTTTTTT	CASSIEDSGELFF
.	.	TRBV5-5	TRBJ1-3	TGTGCCAGTCGGCAGGGTCCCAAGAACACCATATATTTT	CASRQGPKNTIYF
.	.	TRBV6-2/TRBV6-3	TRBJ1-1	TGTGCCAGCAGTTACTTTTCAGGGAACACTGAAGCTTTCTTT	CASSYFSGNTEAFF
TRBD2	.	TRBV20-1	TRBJ2-3	TGCAGTGCTAGTAGCGGGAGAAGGGATACGCAGTATTTT	CSASSGRRDTQYF
.	.	TRBV6-6	TRBJ1-4	TGTGCCAGCAGTTCCTACCCGGGGGAGAATGAAAAACTGTTTTTT	CASSSYPGENEKLFF
TRBD2	.	TRBV5-1	TRBJ2-2	TGCGCCAGCAGCGTCGGGATGGTCCCTTTCTCGCGGGAGAGGGCCGGGGAGCTGTTTTTT	CASSVGMVPFSRERAGELFF
TRBD1	once	TRBV25-1	TRBJ1-1	TGTGCCAGCAGTGTCAGGGGGCGCGTGACCACTGAAGCTTTCTTT	CASSVRGRVTTEAFF
TRBD1	.	TRBV7-7	TRBJ1-4	TGTGCTAGCAGCTTATCGGACAGGCAGAATGAAAAACTGTTTTTT	CASSLSDRQNEKLFF
.	.	TRBV10-3	TRBJ2-3	TGTGCCATCAGTGAGGCTGGAGGGAACACAGATACGCAGTATTTT	CAISEAGGNTDTQYF
.	few	TRBV4-2	TRBJ2-1	TGTGCCAGCAGCCAACGGTCTAGAGTGGGCTCCTACAATGAGCAGTTCTTC	CASSQRSRVGSYNEQFF
TRBD2	.	TRBV11-1	TRBJ2-7	TGTGCCAGCAGCTCCATCTGGGGGGGAGAGCAGTACTTC	CASSSIWGGEQYF
TRBD1	.	TRBV29-1	TRBJ1-5	TGCAGCGTTGGCAGGGGGCCCAATCAGCCCCAGCATTTT	CSVGRGPNQPQHF
TRBD1	.	TRBV5-4	TRBJ1-4	TGTGCCAGCAGCTCTTTGGGGGCCAGGGGGGAAAAACTGTTTTTT	CASSSLGARGEKLFF
.	.	TRBV19	TRBJ2-4	TGTGCCAGTAGTATCCAAAGGACTCCCCAGTCTGACATTCAGTACTTC	CASSIQRTPQSDIQYF
.	.	TRBV19	TRBJ1-2	TGTGCCAGTAGTATAGCGGGAGGCTCCTATGGCTACACCTTC	CASSIAGGSYGYTF
TRBD1	.	TRBV5-6	TRBJ1-3	TGTGCCAGCAGCTTCGGTAGCAGGGGGCACTCTGGAAACACCATATATTTT	CASSFGSRGHSGNTIYF
TRBD1	.	TRBV5-4	TRBJ1-2	TGTGCCAGCAGCTCTGACAGGGTCTATGGCTACACCTTC	CASSSDRVYGYTF
TRBD1	.	TRBV6-2/TRBV6-3	TRBJ2-3	TGTGCCAGCAGTTACCCGGCGACAGGGGGTGCAGATACGCAGTATTTT	CASSYPATGGADTQYF
.	.	TRBV29-1	TRBJ1-3	TGCAGCGTTGGTGTAGGGGCTGGAAACACCATATATTTT	CSVGVGAGNTIYF
TRBD1	.	TRBV24-1	TRBJ1-5	TGTGCCACCAGTGATAGGGGACAGAATCAGCCCCAGCATTTT	CATSDRGQNQPQHF
TRBD2	.	TRBV7-9	TRBJ2-5	TGTGCCAGCAGCTTAGCGGGACTAGGGTCCGAGACCCAGTACTTC	CASSLAGLGSETQYF
.	.	TRBV3-1/TRBV3-2	TRBJ1-6	TGTGCCAGCAGCCAGGGGGGACGCTCACCCCTCCACTTT	CASSQGGRSPLHF
.	.	TRBV2	TRBJ2-7	TGTGCCAGCAGTGAGTCAGGATACGAGCAGTACTTC	CASSESGYEQYF
.	.	TRBV30	TRBJ1-2	TGTGCCTGGAGTTCTTTGACAGTCCTTTATGGCTACACCTTC	CAWSSLTVLYGYTF